This T cell receptor beta chain is from a study of shared clonotypes between healthy human individuals. Measured with immunoSEQ multiplex PCR; TCRdb has only the in-frame clones, and not every one. Of some 1 million clones detected, more than 65% appear once; the ten largest clones hold over 1.3%. This CDR3 spans 16 amino acids. In germline, CDR1 is SGHRS, CDR2 YFSETQ. Deletions cut 4 bases from V and 0 bases from J, with 11 bases between. Only one count was recorded for this clone. This clonotype was sampled from a man aged 18 to 30 in good health. The sequenced material came from memory CD4+ T cells sorted from blood. Indicated subset: CD45RA-negative fraction. The chain joins TRBV5-1 to TRBJ2-6, with a possible D match to TRBD2 (5 bases). The CDR3 region is CASSEGPGSGANVLTF. In DNA, the CDR3 is TGCGCCAGCAGCGAGGGTCCCGGCTCTGGGGCCAACGTCCTGACTTTC.